These 7 T cell receptor beta chains share one sample of origin, sequenced in a study of control samples from healthy donors and cancer patients. The data were produced by immunoSEQ multiplex PCR, yet TCRdb's version contains in-frame clones alone and is incomplete. The sample includes about 95,000 clones, roughly nine tenths seen only once; the top ten take around 1%. The sequenced material came from blood. Source of these receptors: a woman in her thirties in good health.

The V and J genes are TRBV13 and TRBJ1-4, with TRBD1 as a possible D gene (6 bases). Trimming took 4 bases from V and 2 from J, leaving 17 bases between them. This CDR3 region has 17 residues. The V gene's germline CDR1 is PRHDT and CDR2 FYEKMQ (reference sequence). CDR3: CASSSTGRRMTNEKLFF. For the CDR3, the DNA is TGTGCCAGCAGCTCTACAGGGCGGCGTATGACTAATGAAAAACTGTTTTTT.

V is TRBV18 and J is TRBJ2-3; D is undetermined. The V end was cut by 0 bases, the J end by 5 bases, with 12 bases between. Germline CDR1 reads KGHSH; CDR2 reads LQKENI. The CDR3 totals 15 residues. This CDR3 is CASSPPILAEDTQYF. CDR3 bases: TGTGCCAGCTCACCACCGATTCTTGCCGAAGATACGCAGTATTTT.

The CDR3 coding sequence is TGTGCCAGCGGAATAGACCAGACTGGGGAACTCAATGAGCAGTTCTTC. This sequence encodes CASGIDQTGELNEQFF. This sequence joins TRBV11-2 and TRBJ2-1; D gene unclear. Per the germline V gene, CDR1 is SGHAT and CDR2 is FQNNGV. The CDR3 has 16 residues. V was pared by 8 bases and J by 6 bases, with 23 bases between.

The rearrangement links TRBV19 to TRBJ1-1; D unresolved. Germline CDR1 reads LNHDA; CDR2 reads SQIVND (reference sequence). This CDR3 comprises 14 residues. Trimming took off 5 bases at V and 1 base at J, with 11 bases between the two ends. The CDR3 region is CASSDLWGNTEAFF. In DNA form, the CDR3 reads TGTGCCAGTAGTGACCTTTGGGGGAACACTGAAGCTTTCTTT. Filled out from reference TRBV19 and TRBJ1-1, the complete variable domain reads DGGITQSPKYLFRKEGQNVTLSCEQNLNHDAMYWYRQDPGQGLRLIYYSQIVNDFQKGDIAEGYSVSREKKESFPLTVTSAQKNPTAFYLCASSDLWGNTEAFFGQGTRLTVV.

The chain recombines TRBV9 with TRBJ2-7; D may be TRBD1 (5 bases). The germline V gene has CDR1 SGDLS and CDR2 YYNGEE. The germline V and J ends were trimmed by 0 bases and 7 bases, with 11 bases remaining between them. The CDR3 runs 13 residues. The CDR3 spells CASSVGGYEEQYF. In nucleotides, the CDR3 is TGTGCCAGCAGCGTAGGGGGCTACGAGGAGCAGTACTTC.

The genes are TRBV5-1 and TRBJ1-2, with 7 bases aligning to TRBD1. The CDR3 has 16 amino acids. Germline-derived CDR1 and CDR2 are SGHRS and YFSETQ. J was trimmed by 8 bases and V by 5 bases; bases with no gene match: 18. The CDR3 DNA follows: TGCGCCAGCAGGCCCGGGACAGCCGTTTTTGAGTCGGGCTACACCTTC. As protein: CASRPGTAVFESGYTF. Based on the CDR3 plus reference TRBV5-1 and TRBJ1-2, the full variable domain is KAGVTQTPRYLIKTRGQQVTLSCSPISGHRSVSWYQQTPGQGLQFLFEYFSETQRNKGNFPGRFSGRQFSNSRSEMNVSTLELGDSALYLCASRPGTAVFESGYTFGSGTRLTVV.

The chain combines TRBV30 with TRBJ2-1; 15 bases agree with TRBD2. The germline V gene encodes CDR1 GTSNPN and CDR2 SVGIG (reference sequence). CDR3 length: 16 residues. V was clipped by 2 bases and J by 8 bases; unmatched bases: 7. Written as DNA, the CDR3 is TGTGCCTGGAGTACCGGACTAGCGGGAGGGGAGCATGAGCAGTTCTTC. This sequence encodes CAWSTGLAGGEHEQFF. The full variable domain, rest sourced from reference TRBV30 and TRBJ2-1, is SQTIHQWPATLVQPVGSPLSLECTVEGTSNPNLYWYRQAAGRGLQLLFYSVGIGQISSEVPQNLSASRPQDRQFILSSKKLLLSDSGFYLCAWSTGLAGGEHEQFFGPGTRLTVL.